The rows below give T cell receptor beta chains drawn from one sample of a study of T cell repertoires in cytomegalovirus infection. From the reads, TCRdb called clonotypes with MiXCR, one entry per CDR3 protein. The repertoire holds around 300,000 distinct CDR3 sequences, with 9.5% as singletons. The specimen sequenced was PBMCs. The origin of the receptors is a human donor in good health (CMV status not recorded). Some clones in this sample may be carry-over from other donors' samples. Both conserved end residues are part of each CDR3. A D gene is named only where the DNA matches it firmly. Some rows have no size entry. The others give once, few or many, or a class for an expanded clone.

d_call: TRBD1; j_call: TRBJ1-5; v_call: TRBV19; clone_size: many; cdr3_nt: TGTGCCAGTAGTAGACAGACAGGGCGCAATCAGCCCCAGCATTTT; cdr3_aa: CASSRQTGRNQPQHF
d_call: TRBD2; j_call: TRBJ2-1; v_call: TRBV28; clone_size: many; cdr3_nt: TGTGCCAGCAGTCACCGCTCTAGCGGGAGGAACCACAATGAGCAGTTCTTC; cdr3_aa: CASSHRSSGRNHNEQFF
d_call: TRBD2; j_call: TRBJ2-3; v_call: TRBV20-1; clone_size: few; cdr3_nt: TGCAGAGGACTAGCGGGGGGGGACACAGATACGCAGTATTTT; cdr3_aa: CRGLAGGDTDTQYF
d_call: NA; j_call: TRBJ2-7; v_call: TRBV28; clone_size: many; cdr3_nt: TGTGCCAGCACCCCCCGGAGAGCGGTTCCCTACGAGCAGTACTTC; cdr3_aa: CASTPRRAVPYEQYF
d_call: TRBD2; j_call: TRBJ2-3; v_call: TRBV7-2; clone_size: many; cdr3_nt: TGTGCCAGCAGCGGTACTAGCGGGGGGGGAGATACGCAGTATTTT; cdr3_aa: CASSGTSGGGDTQYF
d_call: NA; j_call: TRBJ1-5; v_call: TRBV19; clone_size: few; cdr3_nt: TGTGCCAGTAGTGATGGACCTAGGGGCAATCAGCCCCAGCATTTT; cdr3_aa: CASSDGPRGNQPQHF
d_call: TRBD1; j_call: TRBJ2-1; v_call: TRBV7-2; clone_size: NA; cdr3_nt: TGTGCCAGCAGCCTTTGGACAGGGACATACAATGAGCAGTTCTTC; cdr3_aa: CASSLWTGTYNEQFF
d_call: NA; j_call: TRBJ1-4; v_call: TRBV27; clone_size: many; cdr3_nt: TGTGCCAGCAGTTTTCAGGGGAACTTGCAAAAACTGTTTTTT; cdr3_aa: CASSFQGNLQKLFF
d_call: TRBD1; j_call: TRBJ1-2; v_call: TRBV20-1; clone_size: few; cdr3_nt: TGCAGTGCTGGGACAGGGGGGACCTCCGGCTACACCTTC; cdr3_aa: CSAGTGGTSGYTF
d_call: NA; j_call: TRBJ2-2; v_call: TRBV7-2; clone_size: NA; cdr3_nt: TGTGCCAGCAGCTTTCAAAGGACAGAGAACACCGGGGAGCTGTTTTTT; cdr3_aa: CASSFQRTENTGELFF
d_call: TRBD1; j_call: TRBJ2-3; v_call: TRBV29-1; clone_size: few; cdr3_nt: TGCAGCCAAGGACAGGGCTTGGGGGATACGCAGTATTTT; cdr3_aa: CSQGQGLGDTQYF
d_call: TRBD1; j_call: TRBJ1-5; v_call: TRBV20-1; clone_size: few; cdr3_nt: TGCAGTGCTAGGGCCGGGACAGGGACGAAGCCCCAGCATTTT; cdr3_aa: CSARAGTGTKPQHF
d_call: NA; j_call: TRBJ1-3; v_call: TRBV28; clone_size: NA; cdr3_nt: TGTGCCGGAGGCAAAACCTCTGGAAACACCATATATTTT; cdr3_aa: CAGGKTSGNTIYF
d_call: NA; j_call: TRBJ1-2; v_call: TRBV5-6; clone_size: many; cdr3_nt: TGTGCCAGCAGCTTGGGGGGGACGGCGCTTCGGGGCTACACCTTC; cdr3_aa: CASSLGGTALRGYTF
d_call: NA; j_call: TRBJ1-2; v_call: TRBV19; clone_size: NA; cdr3_nt: TGTGCCAGTAGTACTCGGGTCGGGGACTATGGCTACACCTTC; cdr3_aa: CASSTRVGDYGYTF
d_call: NA; j_call: TRBJ1-2; v_call: TRBV20-1; clone_size: NA; cdr3_nt: TGCAGTGCTAGGGCGGAGAGCTATGGCTACACCTTC; cdr3_aa: CSARAESYGYTF
d_call: TRBD1; j_call: TRBJ2-7; v_call: TRBV6-6; clone_size: NA; cdr3_nt: TGTGCCAGCAGCCCGGGACAGGGAATGTGGGAGCAGTACTTC; cdr3_aa: CASSPGQGMWEQYF
d_call: TRBD2; j_call: TRBJ2-7; v_call: TRBV5-1; clone_size: few; cdr3_nt: TGCGCCAGCAGCTTGGTCCGCGGGAGGGCCGAAATCTACGAGCAGTACTTC; cdr3_aa: CASSLVRGRAEIYEQYF
d_call: NA; j_call: TRBJ1-2; v_call: TRBV20-1; clone_size: NA; cdr3_nt: TGCAGTGCTAGTGAGCCAGGAAGAGCCCATAACTATGGCTACACCTTC; cdr3_aa: CSASEPGRAHNYGYTF
d_call: NA; j_call: TRBJ1-1; v_call: TRBV28; clone_size: many; cdr3_nt: TGTGCCAGCAGTCCCCGACGGTATGAAGTGGGTGAAGCTTTCTTT; cdr3_aa: CASSPRRYEVGEAFF
d_call: TRBD2; j_call: TRBJ2-1; v_call: TRBV3-1; clone_size: many; cdr3_nt: TGTGCCAGCAGCCTCACCTCGGGTAGCGGGGGGTACAATGAGCAGTTCTTC; cdr3_aa: CASSLTSGSGGYNEQFF
d_call: TRBD2; j_call: TRBJ2-5; v_call: TRBV28; clone_size: many; cdr3_nt: TGTGCCAGCAGCGCCCTCGGGACTAGCGGACCCCAAGAGACCCAGTACTTC; cdr3_aa: CASSALGTSGPQETQYF
d_call: NA; j_call: TRBJ1-2; v_call: TRBV29-1; clone_size: NA; cdr3_nt: TGCAGCGTTGAGAGGGAGGGCTACACCTTC; cdr3_aa: CSVEREGYTF
d_call: NA; j_call: TRBJ1-5; v_call: TRBV12-3/TRBV12-4; clone_size: NA; cdr3_nt: TGTGCCAGCAGTTTAAACAGGAACAGCAATCAGCCCCAGCATTTT; cdr3_aa: CASSLNRNSNQPQHF
d_call: NA; j_call: TRBJ2-4; v_call: TRBV4-3; clone_size: many; cdr3_nt: TGCGCCAGCAGCCAAGATCAAGAGGAAGCCAAAAACATTCAGTACTTC; cdr3_aa: CASSQDQEEAKNIQYF
d_call: NA; j_call: TRBJ2-1; v_call: TRBV20-1; clone_size: few; cdr3_nt: TGCAGTGCTAGTCCACCCCTAACCTACAATGAGCAGTTCTTC; cdr3_aa: CSASPPLTYNEQFF
d_call: TRBD2; j_call: TRBJ2-3; v_call: TRBV20-1; clone_size: NA; cdr3_nt: TGCAGTGCGGGCGGGGTAGCGGGAGGCAAGGGCACAGATACGCAGTATTTT; cdr3_aa: CSAGGVAGGKGTDTQYF
d_call: NA; j_call: TRBJ1-3; v_call: TRBV15; clone_size: NA; cdr3_nt: TGTGCCACCAGCAGAGCAGGGATCCCGACACTTTCTGGAAACACCATATATTTT; cdr3_aa: CATSRAGIPTLSGNTIYF